This entry concerns a single T cell receptor beta chain. The target of this receptor is not known. Base qualities are not at hand, and no much larger clone is one base apart. The data originate from a study of CD8 T cells in ankylosing spondylitis (dated by TCRdb to the late 2010s). With respect to the entire study: The study set out to find disease-linked TCR variants by profiling T cell receptor beta repertoires in ankylosing spondylitis patients and healthy donors. The whole study cohort included roughly 110 healthy donors and 20 to 30 ankylosing spondylitis patients. Peripheral blood was sampled, and synovial fluid was also collected from ankylosing spondylitis patients.

These reads were obtained on an Illumina HiSeq 2500. Quantitative 5'-RACE with molecular barcodes was the method used to prepare the TCR beta libraries. The authors processed their data as follows. A new computational method based on a probabilistic model of VDJ rearrangement was used to identify disease-linked TCR variants. The raw public reads went through TCRdb reprocessing: fastp at Q25, MiXCR clone calling, in-frame beta chains kept. CDR3 protein duplicates are merged, each entry listing the most common genes and DNA. V and J calls and clone size were set by TCRdb, not the authors. The sample table records tens of thousands of distinct CDR3 sequences; 27% of these occur just once. The top ten clonotypes cover roughly three fifths of the sample. Study-level results and caveats: Some motif variants were previously reported in synovial fluid and blood of reactive arthritis patients, suggesting common disease-initiation mechanisms. Significant enrichment of the disease-linked clones was reported in matched synovial fluid samples from ankylosing spondylitis patients. A TCR beta motif of fewer than 10 highly homologous amino acid variants appeared characteristic of blood from ankylosing spondylitis patients. The disease-linked clones had a CD8+ phenotype and were found at relatively low frequencies in peripheral blood.

Trimming removed 3 bases from V and 6 bases from J, leaving 12 bases between the germline ends. CDR1 and CDR2, looked up from the germline V gene (reference sequence), are LNHNV and YYDKDF. The CDR3 goes from the cysteine to the phenylalanine over 14 residues. The sequence is cut down to CDR3 DNA, 42 bases in frame from base 1. This TCR was recovered from a male donor with ankylosing spondylitis or in good health (not recorded which). The sequenced sample was blood, either unsorted or a sorted T cell fraction (not recorded which). The sequence links TRBV15 to TRBJ2-1; too little of a D gene remains to name it. The DNA reads TGTGCCACCAGCAGTGGAAGGTGGGGCAATGAGCAGTTCTTC. It codes for CATSSGRWGNEQFF.